The 3 T cell receptor beta chains below come from one sample, sequenced in a study of T-cell reconstitution after alpha-beta-depleted transplantation in children. Unique molecular identifiers were incorporated during preparation of the TCRbeta library. TCRdb redid the calling of the PCR reads with MiXCR, one entry per CDR3 protein. Counted here are just under 550,000 distinct CDR3 sequences, around 20% occurring once; the ten biggest clones make up 3.3%. The starting material was PBMCs from the stem cell graft donor, obtained from the stem cell graft. These receptors were collected from a human donor who donated a stem cell graft to a child with acute lymphoblastic leukemia.

This clonotype showed up just a few times. At one of its ends the junction is not consistent with the germline gene, which may arise from a read error. The chain combines TRBV5-1 with TRBJ2-5, with D uncertain. The CDR3 spans 13 residues. CDR1 is SGHRS, CDR2 YFSETQ, per germline. CDR3 bases: TGCGCCAGCAGCACTACCCCTCTTGGAACACCGGACTTC. It encodes CASSTTPLGTPDF.

The V and J genes are TRBV7-1 and TRBJ2-3; D might be TRBD1 (6 bases). TRBV7-1 qualifies as an ORF whose function is uncertain. CDR3 length: 22 amino acids. Trimming took off 5 bases at V and 2 bases at J, with 35 bases between the two ends. The CDR3, as DNA: TGTGCCAGCAGCGCCCCGGGACACATTCTCCCCGCCCCACCGTTCTTCACAGATACGCAGTATTTT. Its protein product is CASSAPGHILPAPPFFTDTQYF.

This chain connects TRBV7-9 to TRBJ2-1, with 9 bases aligning to TRBD2. Germline CDR1 reads SEHNR; CDR2 reads FQNEAQ (reference sequence). The V gene end was trimmed by 7 bases and the J gene end by 5 bases; junction bases not matched to a gene: 6. This CDR3 contains 14 residues. The CDR3 region is CASNVAGGHNEQFF. The CDR3 nucleotides read TGTGCCAGCAATGTGGCGGGAGGGCACAATGAGCAGTTCTTC. Based on the CDR3 plus reference TRBV7-9 and TRBJ2-1, the full variable domain is DTGVSQNPRHKITKRGQNVTFRCDPISEHNRLYWYRQTLGQGPEFLTYFQNEAQLEKSRLLSDRFSAERPKGSFSTLEIQRTEQGDSAMYLCASNVAGGHNEQFFGPGTRLTVL.